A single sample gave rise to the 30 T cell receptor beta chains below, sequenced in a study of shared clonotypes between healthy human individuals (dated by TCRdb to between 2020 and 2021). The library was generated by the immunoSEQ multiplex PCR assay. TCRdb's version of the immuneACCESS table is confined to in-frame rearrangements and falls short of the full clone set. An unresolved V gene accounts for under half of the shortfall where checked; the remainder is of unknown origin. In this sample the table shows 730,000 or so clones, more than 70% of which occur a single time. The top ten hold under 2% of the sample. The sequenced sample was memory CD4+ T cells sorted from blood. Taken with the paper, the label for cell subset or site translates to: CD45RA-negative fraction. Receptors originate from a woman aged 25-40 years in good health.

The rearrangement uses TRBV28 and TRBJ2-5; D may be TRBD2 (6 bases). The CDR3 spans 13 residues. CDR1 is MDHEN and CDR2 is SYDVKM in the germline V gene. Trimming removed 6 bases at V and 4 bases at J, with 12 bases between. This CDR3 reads CASRTSSRETQYF. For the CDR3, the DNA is TGTGCCAGCAGGACTAGTTCAAGAGAGACCCAGTACTTC.

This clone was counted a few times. CDR3 coding DNA: TGTGCCAGCAGTGTACTACTAGCGGGAGGGCTCGATGAGCAGTTCTTC. Protein: CASSVLLAGGLDEQFF. This rearrangement joins TRBV25-1 to TRBJ2-1, with 13 bases fitting TRBD2. Germline CDR1 reads MGHDK; CDR2 reads SYGVNS. The V gene end was trimmed by 4 bases and the J gene end by 8 bases; junction bases not matched to a gene: 8. The CDR3 covers 16 residues.

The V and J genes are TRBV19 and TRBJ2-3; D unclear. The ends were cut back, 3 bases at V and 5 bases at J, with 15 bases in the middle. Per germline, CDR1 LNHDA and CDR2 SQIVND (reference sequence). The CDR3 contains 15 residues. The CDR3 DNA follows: TGTGCCAGTAGTATCTCCCAGGCAGGCATAGATACGCAGTATTTT. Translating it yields CASSISQAGIDTQYF.

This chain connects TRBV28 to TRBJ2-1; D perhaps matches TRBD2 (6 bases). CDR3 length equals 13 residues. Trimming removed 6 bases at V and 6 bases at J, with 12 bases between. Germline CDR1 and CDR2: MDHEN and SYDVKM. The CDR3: CASRLGGSNEQFF. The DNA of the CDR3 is TGTGCCAGCAGACTGGGAGGTAGCAATGAGCAGTTCTTC.

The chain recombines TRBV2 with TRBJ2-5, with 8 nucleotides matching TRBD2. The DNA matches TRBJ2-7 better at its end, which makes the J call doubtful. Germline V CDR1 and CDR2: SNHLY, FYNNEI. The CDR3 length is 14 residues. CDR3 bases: TGTGCCAGCGAGTACAGCGGGAGCTCCTACGAGCAGTACTTC. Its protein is CASEYSGSSYEQYF.

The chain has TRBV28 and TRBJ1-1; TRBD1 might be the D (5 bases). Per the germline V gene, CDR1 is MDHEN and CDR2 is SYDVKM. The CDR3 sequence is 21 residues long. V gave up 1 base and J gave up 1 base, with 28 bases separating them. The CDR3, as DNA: TGTGCCAGCAGTTTATCTCAGGGTTTTGTGGGGTTGTGGGGCCCGAACACTGAAGCTTTCTTT. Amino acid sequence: CASSLSQGFVGLWGPNTEAFF.

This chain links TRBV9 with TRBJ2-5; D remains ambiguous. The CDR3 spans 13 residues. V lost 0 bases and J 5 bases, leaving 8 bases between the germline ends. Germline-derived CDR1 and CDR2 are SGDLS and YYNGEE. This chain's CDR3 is CASSVGLVETQYF. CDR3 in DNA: TGTGCCAGCAGCGTAGGGCTCGTGGAGACCCAGTACTTC.

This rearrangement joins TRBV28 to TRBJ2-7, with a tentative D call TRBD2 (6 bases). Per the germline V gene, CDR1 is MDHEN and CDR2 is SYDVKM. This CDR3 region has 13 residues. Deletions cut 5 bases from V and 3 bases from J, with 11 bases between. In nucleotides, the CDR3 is TGTGCCAGCAGTCTACCGGGAGACTACGAGCAGTACTTC. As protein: CASSLPGDYEQYF.

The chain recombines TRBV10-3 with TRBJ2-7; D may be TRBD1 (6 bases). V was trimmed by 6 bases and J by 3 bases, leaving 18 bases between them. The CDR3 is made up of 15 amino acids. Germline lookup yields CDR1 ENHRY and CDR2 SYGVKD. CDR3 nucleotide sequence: TGTGCCATCAGCCCACAGGGTGCCAGAGGCTACGAGCAGTACTTC. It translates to CAISPQGARGYEQYF.

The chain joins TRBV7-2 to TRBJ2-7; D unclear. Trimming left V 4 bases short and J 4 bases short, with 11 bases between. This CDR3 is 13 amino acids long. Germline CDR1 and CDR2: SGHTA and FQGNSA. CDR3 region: CASSSGTLYEQYF. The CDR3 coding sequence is TGTGCCAGCAGCTCAGGTACCCTGTACGAGCAGTACTTC.

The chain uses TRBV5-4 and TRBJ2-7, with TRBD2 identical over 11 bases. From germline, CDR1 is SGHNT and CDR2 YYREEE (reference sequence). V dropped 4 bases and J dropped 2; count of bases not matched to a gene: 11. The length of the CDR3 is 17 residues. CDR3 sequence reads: CASSHDTSGSRAYEQYF. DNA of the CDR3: TGTGCCAGCAGCCATGACACTAGCGGGAGTCGCGCCTACGAGCAGTACTTC. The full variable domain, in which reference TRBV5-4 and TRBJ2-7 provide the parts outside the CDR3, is ETGVTQSPTHLIKTRGQQVTLRCSSQSGHNTVSWYQQALGQGPQFIFQYYREEENGRGNFPPRFSGLQFPNYSSELNVNALELDDSALYLCASSHDTSGSRAYEQYFGPGTRLTVT.

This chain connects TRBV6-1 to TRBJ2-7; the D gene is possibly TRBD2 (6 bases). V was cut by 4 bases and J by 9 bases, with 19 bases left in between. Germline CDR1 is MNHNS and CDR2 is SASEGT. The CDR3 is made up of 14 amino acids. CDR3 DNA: TGTGCCAGCAGTGCGTCGGGAGAGAACGGCGTGCAGTACTTC. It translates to CASSASGENGVQYF.

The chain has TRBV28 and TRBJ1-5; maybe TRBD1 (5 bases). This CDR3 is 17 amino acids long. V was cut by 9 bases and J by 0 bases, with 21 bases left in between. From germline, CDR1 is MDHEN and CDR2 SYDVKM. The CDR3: CASGAWLKAYSNQPQHF. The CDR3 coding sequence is TGTGCCAGTGGGGCGTGGCTCAAGGCTTATAGCAATCAGCCCCAGCATTTT.

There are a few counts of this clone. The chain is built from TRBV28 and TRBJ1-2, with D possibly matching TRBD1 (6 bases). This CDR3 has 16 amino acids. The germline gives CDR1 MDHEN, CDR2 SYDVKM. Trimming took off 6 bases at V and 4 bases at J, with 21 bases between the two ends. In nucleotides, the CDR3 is TGTGCCAGCAGGTCCCCGGGACAAGGGAGGCTCTATGGCTACACCTTC. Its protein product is CASRSPGQGRLYGYTF.

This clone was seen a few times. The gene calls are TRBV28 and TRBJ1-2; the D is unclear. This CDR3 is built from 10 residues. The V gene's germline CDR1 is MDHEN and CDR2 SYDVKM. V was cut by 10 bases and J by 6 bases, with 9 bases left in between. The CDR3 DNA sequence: TGTGCCACCCTACGGGATGGCTACACCTTC. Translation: CATLRDGYTF.

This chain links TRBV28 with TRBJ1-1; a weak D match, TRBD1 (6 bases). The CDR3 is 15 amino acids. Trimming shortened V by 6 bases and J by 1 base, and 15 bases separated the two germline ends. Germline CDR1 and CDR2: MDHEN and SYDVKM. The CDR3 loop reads CASRTGSVENTEAFF. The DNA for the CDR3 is TGTGCCAGCAGAACAGGGTCGGTGGAGAACACTGAAGCTTTCTTT.

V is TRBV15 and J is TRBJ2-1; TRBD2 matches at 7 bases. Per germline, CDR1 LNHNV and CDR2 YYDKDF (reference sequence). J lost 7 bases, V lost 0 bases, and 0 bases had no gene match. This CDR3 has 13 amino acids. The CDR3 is CATSRDGRNEQFF. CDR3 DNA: TGTGCCACCAGCAGAGACGGGAGGAATGAGCAGTTCTTC. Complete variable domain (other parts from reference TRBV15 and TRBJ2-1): DAMVIQNPRYQVTQFGKPVTLSCSQTLNHNVMYWYQQKSSQAPKLLFHYYDKDFNNEADTPDNFQSRRPNTSFCFLDIRSPGLGDTAMYLCATSRDGRNEQFFGPGTRLTVL.

The CDR3 coding sequence is TGTGCCAGTAGTCCTGGGAGGGACGGCAATCAGCCCCAGCATTTT. Its protein is CASSPGRDGNQPQHF. The J gene is TRBJ1-5, the V gene TRBV19; D is possibly TRBD1 (5 bases). The CDR3 length is 15 residues. The ends were cut back, 5 bases at V and 2 bases at J, with 13 bases in the middle. Germline V gene data show CDR1 as LNHDA and CDR2 as SQIVND (reference sequence).

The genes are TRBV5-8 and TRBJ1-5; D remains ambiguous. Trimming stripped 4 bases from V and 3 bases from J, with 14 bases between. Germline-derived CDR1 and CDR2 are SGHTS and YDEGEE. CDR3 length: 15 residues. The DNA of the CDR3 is TGTGCCAGCAGCCCCACCACCGGAATCAATCAGCCCCAGCATTTT. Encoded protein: CASSPTTGINQPQHF.

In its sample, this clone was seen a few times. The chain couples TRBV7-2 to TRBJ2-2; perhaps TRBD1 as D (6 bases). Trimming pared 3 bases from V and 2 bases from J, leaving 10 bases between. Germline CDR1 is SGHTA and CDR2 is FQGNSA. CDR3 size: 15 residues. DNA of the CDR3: TGTGCCAGCAGCTTCAGGACAGCAAACACCGGGGAGCTGTTTTTT. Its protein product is CASSFRTANTGELFF.

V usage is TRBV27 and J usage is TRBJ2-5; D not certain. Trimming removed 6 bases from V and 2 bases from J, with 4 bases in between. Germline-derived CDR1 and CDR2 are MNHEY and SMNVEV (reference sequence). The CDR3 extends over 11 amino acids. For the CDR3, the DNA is TGTGCCAGCAGAGGGCAAGAGACCCAGTACTTC. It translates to CASRGQETQYF.

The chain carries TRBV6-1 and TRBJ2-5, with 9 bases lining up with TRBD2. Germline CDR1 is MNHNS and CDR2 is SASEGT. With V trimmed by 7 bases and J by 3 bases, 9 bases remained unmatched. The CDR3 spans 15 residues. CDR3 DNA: TGTGCCAGCATGGTTGGCGGGAGGGGCGAAGAGACCCAGTACTTC. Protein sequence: CASMVGGRGEETQYF.

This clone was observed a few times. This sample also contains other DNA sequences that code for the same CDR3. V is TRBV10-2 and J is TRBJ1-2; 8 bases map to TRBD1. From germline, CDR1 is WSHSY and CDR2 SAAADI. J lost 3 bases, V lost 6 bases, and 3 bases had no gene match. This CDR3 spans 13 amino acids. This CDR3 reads CASSGTGDYGYTF. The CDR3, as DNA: TGCGCCAGCAGCGGGACAGGAGACTATGGCTACACCTTC.

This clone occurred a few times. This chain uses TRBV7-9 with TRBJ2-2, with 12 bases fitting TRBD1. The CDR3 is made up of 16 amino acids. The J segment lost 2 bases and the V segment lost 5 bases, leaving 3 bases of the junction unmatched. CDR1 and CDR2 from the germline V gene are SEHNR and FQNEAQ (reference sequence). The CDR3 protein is CASSPGTGGNTGELFF. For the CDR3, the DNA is TGTGCCAGCAGCCCTGGGACAGGGGGCAACACCGGGGAGCTGTTTTTT.

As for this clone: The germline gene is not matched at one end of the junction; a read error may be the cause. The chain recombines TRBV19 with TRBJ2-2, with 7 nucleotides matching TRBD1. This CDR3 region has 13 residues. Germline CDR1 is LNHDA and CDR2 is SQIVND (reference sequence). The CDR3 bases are TGTGCCACCTCGACAGGGAACGCCGGGGAGCTGTTTTTT. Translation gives CATSTGNAGELFF.

This CDR3 reads CASSLDWIYEQYF. CDR3 nucleotides: TGTGCCAGCAGCTTAGACTGGATCTACGAGCAGTACTTC. The chain has TRBV7-8 and TRBJ2-7; no clear D. The CDR3 runs 13 residues. Germline CDR1 and CDR2: SGHVS and FQNEAQ. Trimming shortened V by 1 base and J by 3 bases, and 7 bases separated the two germline ends.

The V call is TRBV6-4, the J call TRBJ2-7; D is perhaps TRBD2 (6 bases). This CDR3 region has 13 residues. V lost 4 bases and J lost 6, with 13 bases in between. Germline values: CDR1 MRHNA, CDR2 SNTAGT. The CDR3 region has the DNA TGTGCCAGCAGTGCTACGGGAGATTCCGAGCAGTACTTC. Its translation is CASSATGDSEQYF.

The CDR3 bases are TGTGCCAGCAGGCAGGGTTCTGGAAACACCATATATTTT. This encodes CASRQGSGNTIYF. The V gene is TRBV27, the J gene TRBJ1-3; tentatively, D is TRBD1 (5 bases). The CDR3 has 13 residues. The germline gives CDR1 MNHEY, CDR2 SMNVEV (reference sequence). Trimming stripped 6 bases from V and 1 base from J, with 7 bases between.

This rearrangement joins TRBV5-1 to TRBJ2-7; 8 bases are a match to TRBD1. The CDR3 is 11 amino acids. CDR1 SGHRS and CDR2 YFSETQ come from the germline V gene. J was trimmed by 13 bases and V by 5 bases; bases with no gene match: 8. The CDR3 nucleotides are TGCGCCAGCAGTCGACAGGGGAGCTACTACTTC. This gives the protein CASSRQGSYYF.

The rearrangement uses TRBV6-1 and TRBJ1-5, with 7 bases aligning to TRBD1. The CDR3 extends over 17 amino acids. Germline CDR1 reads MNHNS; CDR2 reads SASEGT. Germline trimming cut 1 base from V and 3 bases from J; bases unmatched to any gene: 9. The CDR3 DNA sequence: TGTGCCAGCAGTGAAGACAGGGGACGGCACAACAATCAGCCCCAGCATTTT. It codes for CASSEDRGRHNNQPQHF.